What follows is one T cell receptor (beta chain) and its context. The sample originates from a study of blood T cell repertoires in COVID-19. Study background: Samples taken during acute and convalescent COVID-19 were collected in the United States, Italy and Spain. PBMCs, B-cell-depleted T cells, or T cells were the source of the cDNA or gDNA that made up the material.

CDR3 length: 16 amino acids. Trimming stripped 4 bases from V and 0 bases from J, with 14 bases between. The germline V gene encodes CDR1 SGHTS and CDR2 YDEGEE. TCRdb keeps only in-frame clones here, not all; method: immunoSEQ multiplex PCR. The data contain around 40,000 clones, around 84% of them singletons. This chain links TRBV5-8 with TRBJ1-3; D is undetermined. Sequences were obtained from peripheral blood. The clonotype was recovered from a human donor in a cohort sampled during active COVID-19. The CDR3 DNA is TGTGCCAGCAGCCAAAGACGGGGTCTCTCTGGAAACACCATATATTTT. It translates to CASSQRRGLSGNTIYF.